These 9 T cell receptor beta chains came from one sample sequenced in a study of shared clonotypes between healthy human individuals. Using immunoSEQ multiplex PCR, the repertoire was profiled, and TCRdb retains in-frame clones only, with some absent. The top ten hold about 1.6% of the sample, which has about 2.2 million clones, roughly 95% seen once. Cells designated naive CD8 were CD45RO-negative and were positively selected for CCR7, with terminally differentiated effector memory CD45RA+ cells excluded. Specimen: naive CD8+ T cells from PBMCs. The source is a man younger than 30 in good health. Some clones in this sample may be carry-over from other donors' samples.

This clone was seen a single time. The chain employs TRBV4-1 and TRBJ2-1; possibly TRBD1 for D (5 bases). Germline values: CDR1 MGHRA, CDR2 YSYEKL. Deletions cut 1 base from V and 3 bases from J, with 10 bases between. The length of the CDR3 is 15 residues. The DNA for the CDR3 is TGCGCCAGCAGCCAAGGTGAGACAGACTACAATGAGCAGTTCTTC. Its protein is CASSQGETDYNEQFF.

This rearrangement joins TRBV5-1 to TRBJ2-7, with D possibly being TRBD1 (6 bases). Trimming pared 4 bases from V and 6 bases from J, leaving 17 bases between. The CDR3 has 14 amino acids. Germline values: CDR1 SGHRS, CDR2 YFSETQ. The chain's CDR3 is CASSHGTLRSEQYF. DNA of the CDR3: TGCGCCAGCAGCCACGGGACACTACGGAGCGAGCAGTACTTC.

The chain combines TRBV4-3 with TRBJ2-3, with D possibly matching TRBD1 (5 bases). Germline CDR1 is LGHNA and CDR2 is YSLEER. V dropped 0 bases and J dropped 5 bases, with 9 bases sitting between them. This CDR3 spans 14 amino acids. CDR3 nucleotide sequence: TGCGCCAGCAGCCAAGATCTAGGGGTAGATACGCAGTATTTT. This encodes CASSQDLGVDTQYF.

The rearrangement links TRBV4-1 to TRBJ2-7; 7 bases agree with TRBD1. Germline-derived CDR1 and CDR2 are MGHRA and YSYEKL. This CDR3 comprises 16 residues. With 4 bases clipped from V and 4 bases from J, the junction kept 13 bases outside the gene matches. The CDR3 spells CASSLRTDRVSYEQYF. The CDR3 DNA is TGCGCCAGCAGCCTCCGAACCGACAGGGTGTCTTACGAGCAGTACTTC.

J is TRBJ2-5 and V is TRBV27, with D possibly TRBD2 on 5 matching bases. With 11 bases removed from V and 5 bases from J, the gap between germline ends came to 27 bases. The CDR3 is made up of 16 amino acids. CDR1 and CDR2 from the germline V gene are MNHEY and SMNVEV (reference sequence). The CDR3 DNA follows: TGTGCCTCAGCACCGGTAGCGTTCGCCGGCGGGGAGACCCAGTACTTC. Its protein product is CASAPVAFAGGETQYF.

V and J are TRBV10-3 and TRBJ1-5, with 9 bases lining up with TRBD1. The CDR3 runs 21 residues. Germline V gives CDR1 ENHRY, CDR2 SYGVKD. Trimming removed 3 bases from V and 2 bases from J; junction bases left unmatched: 20. CDR3 loop: CAISDIHFRDRGVSRNQPQHF. CDR3 DNA: TGTGCCATCAGTGATATCCACTTTCGAGACAGGGGGGTCTCACGCAATCAGCCCCAGCATTTT.

The chain uses TRBV19 and TRBJ2-3, with 7 positions matching TRBD2. With V trimmed by 7 bases and J by 5 bases, 6 bases remained unmatched. Germline V gene lookup returns CDR1 LNHDA and CDR2 SQIVND (reference sequence). The CDR3 is made up of 13 amino acids. The CDR3 sequence: CASTNRTRDTQYF. CDR3 DNA sequence: TGTGCCAGTACTAACCGGACTAGAGATACGCAGTATTTT.

This clone turned up a few times. The chain recombines TRBV10-3 with TRBJ1-1; D gene uncertain. The CDR3 consists of 17 residues. The germline V gene encodes CDR1 ENHRY and CDR2 SYGVKD. V was clipped by 6 bases and J by 1 base, with 21 bases between them. Written as DNA, the CDR3 is TGTGCCATCAGACAATCCAAAGGTACGGAGCGGAACACTGAAGCTTTCTTT. Translation gives CAIRQSKGTERNTEAFF.

The J gene is TRBJ2-7, the V gene TRBV2; 12 nucleotides match TRBD2. The V gene's germline CDR1 is SNHLY and CDR2 FYNNEI. CDR3 size: 16 residues. V shed 6 bases, J shed 2 bases, and the junction held 8 bases outside the gene matches. The CDR3 region is CASRAGLAGTPYEQYF. The CDR3 DNA reads as TGTGCCAGCAGAGCAGGACTAGCGGGAACCCCCTACGAGCAGTACTTC.